The clone carrying this TCR beta chain was seen more than once but under ten times. Its antigen is unidentified. Germline CDR1 reads LNHDA; CDR2 reads SQIVND (reference sequence). The CDR3 extends over 13 amino acids. The V and J ends lost 2 bases and 4 bases respectively, with 6 bases between them. TCRB transcripts that were expressed got sequenced, as all of the isolated RNA had been reverse transcribed. Sequencing was performed with immunoSEQ multiplex PCR; in TCRdb, only in-frame clones are kept and a portion is missing. The sample comprises 110,000 to 150,000 clones, 9.7% of which are singletons, and about 0.6% rests with the top ten. The data belong to a study of beta chain features in type 1 diabetes. Overall study findings and caveats: Researchers could not determine here whether HLA type influences TCRB rearrangement. With patients and controls alike, PCR might favor shorter templates to an equal degree. Within patients, naive, central memory and Treg TCRB repertoires seemed more similar than within healthy donors.

Cells sorted by CD45RO/CCR7/CD25/CD127/CD95/CD27 comprised CD4+ naive, central memory, regulatory and stem cell-like memory cells. V gene TRBV19 combines with J gene TRBJ1-5; unclear D gene. The sample consisted of central memory CD4+ T cells from blood. The receptor comes from a woman aged 40 to 49 in good health. The CDR3 nucleotides are TGTGCCAGTAGTATACAGAAGAATCAGCCCCAGCATTTT. Translated, it gives CASSIQKNQPQHF.